One sample yielded the 19 T cell receptor beta chains listed below, sequenced in a study of the immune and genomic landscape of osteosarcoma. Data came from immunoSEQ multiplex PCR; TCRdb stores just in-frame clones and leaves some out. Here the sample spans about 1,300 clones, about 74% being singletons. Sequencing was performed on tumor tissue from a local recurrence in the skull. All receptors come from a man aged 18 to 29 with osteosarcoma.

The chain recombines TRBV14 with TRBJ2-5, with D possibly being TRBD1 or TRBD2 (6 bases each). V lost 3 bases to trimming and J lost 4 bases, with 15 bases between them. CDR3 size: 15 residues. Germline V gene sequence: CDR1 SGHDN, CDR2 FVKESK. The CDR3, as DNA: TGTGCCAGCAGCCAGAACTACCGGGGGCGAGAGACCCAGTACTTC. Translated: CASSQNYRGRETQYF.

This clone has just one count. The chain links TRBV11-2 to TRBJ2-3; 10 bases map to TRBD2. The ends lost 0 bases at V and 4 bases at J; junction bases unmatched: 4. The CDR3 has 16 residues. Germline V gene lookup returns CDR1 SGHAT and CDR2 FQNNGV. CDR3 loop: CASSLDQRGGPDTQYF. As DNA, the CDR3 is TGTGCCAGCAGCTTAGATCAGCGGGGGGGCCCAGATACGCAGTATTTT.

V gene TRBV7-3 combines with J gene TRBJ2-6; D possibly corresponds to TRBD1 (5 bases). This CDR3 is 15 amino acids long. Trimming cost V 2 bases and J 0 bases, with 5 bases left between them. Germline V lookup: CDR1 SGHTA, CDR2 FQGTGA. CDR3 in amino acids: CASSLDSSGANVLTF. The DNA of the CDR3 is TGTGCCAGCAGCTTAGACAGCTCTGGGGCCAACGTCCTGACTTTC.

The chain is built from TRBV27 and TRBJ1-3; D is unclear. The CDR3 sequence is 13 residues long. V dropped 7 bases and J dropped 2 bases, with 9 bases sitting between them. Germline assignment: CDR1 MNHEY and CDR2 SMNVEV (reference sequence). The CDR3 DNA sequence: TGTGCCAGCAAGGCGGCTACTGGAAACACCATATATTTT. Translating it yields CASKAATGNTIYF.

V and J are TRBV30 and TRBJ1-1, with D perhaps matching TRBD1 (5 bases). The CDR3 runs 14 residues. Germline-derived CDR1 and CDR2 are GTSNPN and SVGIG (reference sequence). V gave up 0 bases and J gave up 6 bases, with 14 bases separating them. The CDR3 region has the DNA TGTGCCTGGAGTGTACGGGGCCTAGGGGCTGAAGCTTTCTTT. This gives the protein CAWSVRGLGAEAFF.

This clone was seen just once. The chain employs TRBV7-6 and TRBJ2-7; possibly TRBD1 for D (5 bases). From germline, CDR1 is SGHVS and CDR2 FNYEAQ. The CDR3 covers 13 residues. V lost 5 bases and J 4 bases, leaving 12 bases between the germline ends. CDR3 in amino acids: CASSVNDRYEQYF. In DNA form, the CDR3 reads TGTGCCAGCAGCGTAAACGACAGATACGAGCAGTACTTC.

This sequence joins TRBV5-1 and TRBJ1-4, with D possibly being TRBD1 (5 bases). The CDR3 is 15 amino acids. V lost 0 bases and J lost 8, with 14 bases in between. CDR1 and CDR2 from the germline V gene are SGHRS and YFSETQ. This chain's CDR3 is CASSLGAGSEEKLFF. The CDR3 DNA reads TGCGCCAGCAGCTTGGGGGCAGGGTCGGAAGAAAAACTGTTTTTT.

This clone came up once. In nucleotides, the CDR3 is TGTGCCAGCAGCTCCCCGGGACAGGGTGACACTGAAGCTTTCTTT. Translated, it gives CASSSPGQGDTEAFF. The V and J genes are TRBV7-2 and TRBJ1-1; 9 bases align to TRBD1. CDR1 is SGHTA and CDR2 is FQGNSA in the germline V gene. The CDR3 runs 15 residues. V was clipped by 4 bases and J by 3 bases; unmatched bases: 6.

This clone was found once. The chain couples TRBV9 to TRBJ1-2; perhaps TRBD1 as D (6 bases). The V end lost 3 bases, the J end lost 2 bases, and 20 bases lay between the germline ends. This CDR3 has 17 amino acids. Looked up from germline, CDR1 is SGDLS and CDR2 is YYNGEE. This chain's CDR3 is CASSGGGKDGENYGYTF. CDR3 coding DNA: TGTGCCAGCAGCGGAGGGGGAAAGGACGGTGAGAACTATGGCTACACCTTC.

This sequence joins TRBV6-1 and TRBJ2-3; 8 bases are shared with TRBD2. The V segment lost 1 base and the J segment 4 bases; nucleotides outside the gene matches: 4. Germline loops: CDR1 MNHNS, CDR2 SASEGT. CDR3 size: 15 residues. The CDR3 spells CASSEESGGPDTQYF. CDR3 sequence (DNA): TGTGCCAGCAGTGAAGAATCGGGGGGGCCAGATACGCAGTATTTT.

The CDR3 is CASSLWGQTSGANVLTF. CDR3 in DNA: TGTGCCAGCAGCTTGTGGGGTCAAACCTCTGGGGCCAACGTCCTGACTTTC. The chain joins TRBV5-8 to TRBJ2-6; no definite D call. Trimming removed 1 base at V and 0 bases at J, with 11 bases between. The CDR3 is made up of 17 amino acids. Per germline, CDR1 SGHTS and CDR2 YDEGEE.

V usage is TRBV4-1 and J usage is TRBJ2-3; D may be TRBD1 (5 bases). From germline, CDR1 is MGHRA and CDR2 YSYEKL. This CDR3 contains 13 residues. V shed 1 base and J shed 4 bases, with 6 bases lying between them. As DNA, the CDR3 is TGCGCCAGCAGCCAAGCAGGGCCAGATACGCAGTATTTT. Encoded protein: CASSQAGPDTQYF.

The chain carries TRBV7-9 and TRBJ1-2; the match to TRBD1 covers 12 bases. V lost 4 bases to trimming and J lost 6 bases; unmatched junction nucleotides: 12. The CDR3 runs to 17 residues. The germline CDR1 and CDR2 sequences are SEHNR and FQNEAQ (reference sequence). The CDR3 coding sequence is TGTGCCAGCAGCTCCCTCACAGGGGGACAGGGGGCGGATGGCTACACCTTC. It specifies CASSSLTGGQGADGYTF.

The rearrangement uses TRBV5-1 and TRBJ1-6; 9 bases match TRBD1. Germline V gene lookup returns CDR1 SGHRS and CDR2 YFSETQ. The CDR3 loop spans 15 amino acids. J lost 7 bases, V lost 4 bases, and 6 bases had no gene match. The CDR3 DNA is TGCGCCAGCAGCAGGGACAGGGTTCCCAATTCACCCCTCCACTTT. The encoded protein is CASSRDRVPNSPLHF. The complete variable domain, with remaining parts taken from reference TRBV5-1 and TRBJ1-6, reads KAGVTQTPRYLIKTRGQQVTLSCSPISGHRSVSWYQQTPGQGLQFLFEYFSETQRNKGNFPGRFSGRQFSNSRSEMNVSTLELGDSALYLCASSRDRVPNSPLHFGNGTRLTVT.

This clone was detected only a few times. The rearrangement joins TRBV11-2 to TRBJ1-6; no reliable D call. The V end lost 3 bases, the J end lost 3 bases, and 6 bases lay between the germline ends. Germline V gene sequence: CDR1 SGHAT, CDR2 FQNNGV. CDR3 length: 14 residues. CDR3 nucleotides: TGTGCCAGCAGCTTCCTAAGCTATAATTCACCCCTCCACTTT. As protein: CASSFLSYNSPLHF.

This chain links TRBV6-5 with TRBJ2-3; 8 positions match TRBD1. This CDR3 region has 15 residues. V was clipped by 0 bases and J by 3 bases; unmatched bases: 2. Per germline, CDR1 MNHEY and CDR2 SVGAGI. This chain's CDR3 is CASSYSGQVTDTQYF. The CDR3 bases are TGTGCCAGCAGTTACTCGGGACAGGTTACAGATACGCAGTATTTT.

This sequence joins TRBV19 and TRBJ2-2; D is uncertain. The CDR3 has 14 amino acids. Deletions cut 4 bases from V and 4 bases from J, with 10 bases between. Germline-derived CDR1 and CDR2 are LNHDA and SQIVND (reference sequence). This CDR3 is CASSTHIVTGELFF. In DNA form, the CDR3 reads TGTGCCAGTAGTACCCACATTGTCACCGGGGAGCTGTTTTTT.

This chain uses TRBV6-4 with TRBJ2-3; 13 nucleotides line up with TRBD2. The ends lost 2 bases at V and 6 bases at J; junction bases unmatched: 2. This CDR3 region has 15 residues. The germline V gene encodes CDR1 MRHNA and CDR2 SNTAGT. CDR3 DNA: TGTGCCAGCAGTGACACTAGCGGGGGGGCCGATACGCAGTATTTT. Its translation: CASSDTSGGADTQYF.

The chain is built from TRBV25-1 and TRBJ1-2; D remains ambiguous. The CDR3 is 16 residues long. Looked up from germline, CDR1 is MGHDK and CDR2 is SYGVNS. Trimming cost V 5 bases and J 4 bases, with 20 bases left between them. The CDR3 bases are TGTGCCAGCAGTTTAGCGGAAGCTGGAAAGACCTATGGCTACACCTTC. This sequence encodes CASSLAEAGKTYGYTF.